Following are 16 T cell receptor beta chains from one sample sequenced in a study of T-cell reconstitution after alpha-beta-depleted transplantation in children. Unique molecular identifiers were used in preparing the TCRbeta library. TCRdb recomputed calls from the PCR reads with MiXCR, one row per CDR3 protein. The data show about 360,000 distinct CDR3 sequences, roughly 14% seen once. The input for sequencing was PBMCs, taken from the stem cell graft. These TCRs come from a human donor who donated a stem cell graft to a child with Fanconi anemia.

This rearrangement joins TRBV4-3 to TRBJ2-2; the match to TRBD2 covers 7 bases. This CDR3 region has 13 residues. V lost 6 bases and J lost 6; bases outside the gene matches: 4. Germline lookup yields CDR1 LGHNA and CDR2 YSLEER. The CDR3 nucleotides are TGCGCCAGCAGGACCGCGGGGGCCGGGGAGCTGTTTTTT. Translating gives CASRTAGAGELFF.

This clonotype turned up a few times. The rearrangement uses TRBV15 and TRBJ1-1; D call uncertain. V was shortened by 3 bases and J by 4 bases, with 12 bases between the two germline ends. Germline values: CDR1 LNHNV, CDR2 YYDKDF (reference sequence). This CDR3 has 14 residues. The CDR3 loop reads CATSSKGRGTEAFF. CDR3 coding DNA: TGTGCCACCAGCAGCAAAGGGCGGGGCACTGAAGCTTTCTTT.

In its sample, this clonotype was seen many times. CDR3 nucleotide sequence: TGCGCCAGCGCGGGGGAAGGCGGGGAGCTGTTTTTT. This codes for CASAGEGGELFF. This rearrangement joins TRBV5-1 to TRBJ2-2; 7 bases match TRBD2. This CDR3 region has 12 residues. The J segment lost 7 bases and the V segment lost 7 bases, leaving 4 bases of the junction unmatched. Germline V lookup: CDR1 SGHRS, CDR2 YFSETQ.

This clonotype was seen more than once but under ten times. This may stem from a read error, because a much larger clone lies one nucleotide away. The chain is built from TRBV11-3 and TRBJ1-1; D unclear. Germline CDR1 is SGHNT and CDR2 is YENEEA. The V end was cut by 4 bases, the J end by 1 base, with 10 bases between. The CDR3 loop spans 14 amino acids. CDR3 residues: CASSSLMGNTEAFF. DNA of the CDR3: TGTGCCAGCAGCTCCCTAATGGGGAACACTGAAGCTTTCTTT.

This clonotype was seen a few times. This rearrangement joins TRBV20-1 to TRBJ2-1; the match to TRBD2 covers 7 bases. The CDR3 covers 14 residues. Trimming cost V 6 bases and J 4 bases; bases outside gene matches: 9. Germline V CDR1 and CDR2: DFQATT, SNEGSKA (reference sequence). CDR3 loop: CSAVVGTTYNEQFF. CDR3 nucleotide sequence: TGCAGTGCAGTTGTTGGGACTACTTACAATGAGCAGTTCTTC.

This clonotype was counted at least ten times. J is TRBJ2-1 and V is TRBV7-8; 8 positions match TRBD2. In germline, CDR1 is SGHVS, CDR2 FQNEAQ. This CDR3 has 15 amino acids. V was clipped by 4 bases and J by 9 bases; unmatched bases: 11. The CDR3 DNA sequence: TGTGCCAGCAGCTCACGTGTGACTAGCGTCGGTGAGCAGTTCTTC. Its translation: CASSSRVTSVGEQFF.

This clonotype has a handful of counts. In nucleotides, the CDR3 is TGCAGTGCTAGAGATCTGGGGACAGACCAAGAGACCCAGTACTTC. Protein: CSARDLGTDQETQYF. This rearrangement joins TRBV20-1 to TRBJ2-5; 7 nucleotides agree with TRBD1. Trimming removed 0 bases from V and 0 bases from J; junction bases left unmatched: 4. Germline CDR1 is DFQATT and CDR2 is SNEGSKA (reference sequence). This CDR3 contains 15 residues.

This clonotype has only a few counts. The CDR3 sequence: CASSPPMSTGELFF. In DNA, the CDR3 is TGTGCCAGCAGTCCGCCGATGAGCACCGGGGAGCTGTTTTTT. This chain uses TRBV11-3 with TRBJ2-2; D gene ambiguous. V lost 6 bases, J lost 4 bases, and 12 bases lay in between. CDR1 and CDR2 from the germline V gene are SGHNT and YENEEA. The CDR3 contains 14 residues. Supplemented by reference TRBV11-3 and TRBJ2-2, the full variable domain reads EAGVVQSPRYKIIEKKQPVAFWCNPISGHNTLYWYLQNLGQGPELLIRYENEEAVDDSQLPKDRFSAERLKGVDSTLKIQPAELGDSAVYLCASSPPMSTGELFFGEGSRLTVL.

In this sample, this clonotype turned up many times. This chain joins TRBV6-5 and TRBJ1-2; the match to TRBD1 covers 8 bases. Germline-derived CDR1 and CDR2 are MNHEY and SVGAGI. The J segment lost 8 bases and the V segment lost 5 bases, leaving 10 bases of the junction unmatched. The CDR3 has 14 residues. CDR3 amino acids: CASSLWTGIDGYTF. CDR3 coding DNA: TGTGCCAGCAGTCTCTGGACAGGGATCGACGGCTACACCTTC.

CDR3 DNA: TGTGCCAGCAGCTTGGTCAGTTACGAGCAGTACGTC. This gives the protein CASSLVSYEQYV. This chain uses TRBV7-9 with TRBJ2-7; D gene unclear. Trimming cost V 3 bases and J 4 bases, with 7 bases left between them. Germline loops: CDR1 SEHNR, CDR2 FQNEAQ (reference sequence). The CDR3 spans 12 residues.

This clonotype has a count of ten or more. The chain employs TRBV28 and TRBJ2-5; D is possibly TRBD2 (5 bases). V was pared by 3 bases and J by 4 bases, with 12 bases between. The V gene's germline CDR1 is MDHEN and CDR2 SYDVKM. The CDR3 is 14 residues long. CDR3 in DNA: TGTGCCAGCAGTTTGGAGGACGTGGGAGAGACCCAGTACTTC. Translation gives CASSLEDVGETQYF.

The chain joins TRBV18 to TRBJ1-5; TRBD1 matches 7 bases. CDR3 size: 15 residues. V gave up 4 bases and J gave up 2 bases; unmatched junction bases: 5. Germline CDR1 and CDR2: KGHSH and LQKENI. The CDR3 loop reads CASSRDRDRNQPQHF. The CDR3 DNA follows: TGTGCCAGCTCACGTGACAGGGACCGCAATCAGCCCCAGCATTTT. Full variable domain (rest looked up from reference TRBV18 and TRBJ1-5): NAGVMQNPRHLVRRRGQEARLRCSPMKGHSHVYWYRQLPEEGLKFMVYLQKENIIDESGMPKERFSAEFPKEGPSILRIQQVVRGDSAAYFCASSRDRDRNQPQHFGDGTRLSIL.

This sequence joins TRBV24-1 and TRBJ2-1; no reliable D call. The ends were cut back, 3 bases at V and 4 bases at J, with 15 bases in the middle. The CDR3 length is 16 residues. In germline, CDR1 is KGHDR, CDR2 SFDVKD. In DNA form, the CDR3 reads TGTGCCACCAGTGATCCAACCCGACCAGATTACAATGAGCAGTTCTTC. It codes for CATSDPTRPDYNEQFF.

This rearrangement joins TRBV5-1 to TRBJ2-2; 10 nucleotides line up with TRBD2. Trimming cost V 0 bases and J 1 base; bases outside gene matches: 3. This CDR3 is built from 17 residues. Germline CDR1 and CDR2: SGHRS and YFSETQ. CDR3 DNA sequence: TGCGCCAGCAGCTTGGGACCTAGCGGGGGGAACACCGGGGAGCTGTTTTTT. This encodes CASSLGPSGGNTGELFF.

This clonotype was picked up a small number of times. This chain uses TRBV12-3 or TRBV12-4 with TRBJ1-2; TRBD1 might be the D (5 bases). There are 12 residues in the CDR3. V gave up 4 bases and J gave up 9 bases, with 12 bases separating them. This CDR3 reads CASSSGDVCYTF. The CDR3 bases are TGTGCCAGCAGTTCTGGGGACGTGTGCTACACCTTC.

This clonotype came up a few times. The chain employs TRBV10-3 and TRBJ1-6; D call uncertain. Trimming left V 3 bases short and J 6 bases short, with 12 bases between. The CDR3 runs to 15 residues. CDR1 and CDR2 (germline): ENHRY, SYGVKD. The CDR3 DNA is TGTGCCATCAGTGAAACGGCTCAGGCTAATTCACCCCTCCACTTT. Protein product: CAISETAQANSPLHF.